The 4 T cell receptor beta chains given below trace back to one sample, sequenced in a study of graft-versus-host responses after intestinal transplantation. The table came from immunoSEQ multiplex PCR; TCRdb's copy has only in-frame clones and leaves some out. The sample consists of tens of thousands of clones, more than 85% of them appearing once. Their cognate antigens are unknown. The source material was unstimulated CD8+ T cells sorted from spleen or lymph node cells, sampled before intestinal transplant. The receptors stem from a human donor who received an intestinal transplant.

This rearrangement joins TRBV5-4 to TRBJ2-3; 10 bases match TRBD2. CDR1 is SGHNT, CDR2 YYREEE, per germline (reference sequence). V dropped 4 bases and J dropped 4; count of bases not matched to a gene: 9. The CDR3 runs 16 residues. CDR3 in DNA: TGTGCCAGCAGCCCCCCAGCGGGGGGGCCCCCAGATACGCAGTATTTT. Its translation: CASSPPAGGPPDTQYF.

This chain uses TRBV4-3 with TRBJ2-7; 11 bases are shared with TRBD2. The CDR3 totals 16 residues. Trimming took 3 bases from V and 7 from J; bases not matched to a gene: 11. Germline V lookup: CDR1 LGHNA, CDR2 YSLEER. The CDR3 region is CASSQGTSGGLYEQYF. The DNA for the CDR3 is TGCGCCAGCAGCCAGGGCACTAGCGGGGGTTTATATGAGCAGTACTTC.

This clone was counted once. This chain connects TRBV30 to TRBJ2-1; a possible D gene is TRBD1 (5 bases). Trimming left V 0 bases short and J 6 bases short, with 6 bases between. This CDR3 comprises 12 residues. Germline V gene sequence: CDR1 GTSNPN, CDR2 SVGIG (reference sequence). The CDR3 region has the DNA TGTGCCTGGAGTGTACAGGTCAATGAGCAGTTCTTC. Translation: CAWSVQVNEQFF.

The chain combines TRBV4-1 with TRBJ2-1; D uncertain. The CDR3 totals 14 residues. Germline V gene sequence: CDR1 MGHRA, CDR2 YSYEKL. Between the trimmed V and J ends, which lost 0 bases and 4 bases, there was a span of 7 bases. CDR3 residues: CASSQDDIYNEQFF. CDR3 DNA: TGCGCCAGCAGCCAAGACGACATTTACAATGAGCAGTTCTTC.